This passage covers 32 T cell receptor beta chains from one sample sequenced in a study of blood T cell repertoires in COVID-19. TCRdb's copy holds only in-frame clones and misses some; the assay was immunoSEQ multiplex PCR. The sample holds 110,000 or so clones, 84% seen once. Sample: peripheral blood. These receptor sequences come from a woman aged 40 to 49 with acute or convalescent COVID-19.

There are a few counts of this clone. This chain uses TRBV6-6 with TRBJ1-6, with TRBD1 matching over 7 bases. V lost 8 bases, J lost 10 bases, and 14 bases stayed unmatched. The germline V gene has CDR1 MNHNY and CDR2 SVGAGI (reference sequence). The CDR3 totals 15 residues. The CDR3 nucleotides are TGTGCCAGCTTCTCGGGCGGGGACAGTAAATCACCCCTCCACTTT. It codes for CASFSGGDSKSPLHF.

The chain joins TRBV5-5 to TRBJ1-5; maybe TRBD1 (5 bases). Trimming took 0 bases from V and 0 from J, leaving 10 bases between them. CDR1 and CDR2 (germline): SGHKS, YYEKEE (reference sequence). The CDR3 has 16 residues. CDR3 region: CASSLEGTNSNQPQHF. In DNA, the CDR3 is TGTGCCAGCAGCTTGGAGGGGACTAATAGCAATCAGCCCCAGCATTTT.

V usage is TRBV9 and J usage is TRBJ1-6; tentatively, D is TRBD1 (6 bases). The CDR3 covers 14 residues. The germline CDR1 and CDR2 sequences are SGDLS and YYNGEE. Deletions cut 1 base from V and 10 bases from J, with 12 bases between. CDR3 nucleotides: TGTGCCAGCAGCGTAATTTCAGGGGAGTCACCCCTCCACTTT. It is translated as CASSVISGESPLHF.

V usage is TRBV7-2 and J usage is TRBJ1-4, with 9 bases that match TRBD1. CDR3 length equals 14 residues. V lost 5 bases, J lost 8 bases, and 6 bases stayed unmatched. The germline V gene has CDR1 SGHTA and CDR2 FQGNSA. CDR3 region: CASSPGQGWEKLFF. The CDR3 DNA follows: TGTGCCAGCAGCCCGGGACAGGGTTGGGAAAAACTGTTTTTT.

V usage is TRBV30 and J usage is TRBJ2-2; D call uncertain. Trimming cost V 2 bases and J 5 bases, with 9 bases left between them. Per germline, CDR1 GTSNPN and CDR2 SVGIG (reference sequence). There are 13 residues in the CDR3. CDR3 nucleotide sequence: TGTGCCTGGAGTAGAGATCCTACCGGGGAGCTGTTTTTT. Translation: CAWSRDPTGELFF.

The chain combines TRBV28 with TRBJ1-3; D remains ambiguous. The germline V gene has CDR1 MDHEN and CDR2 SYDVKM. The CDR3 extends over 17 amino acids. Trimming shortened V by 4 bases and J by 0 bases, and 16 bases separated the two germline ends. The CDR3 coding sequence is TGTGCCAGCAGTTCCCTGCAGGTACTGAGCTCTGGAAACACCATATATTTT. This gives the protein CASSSLQVLSSGNTIYF.

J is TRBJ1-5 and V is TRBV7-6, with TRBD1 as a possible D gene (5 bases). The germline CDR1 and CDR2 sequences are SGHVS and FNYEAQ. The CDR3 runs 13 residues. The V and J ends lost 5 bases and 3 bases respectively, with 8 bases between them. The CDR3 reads CASSLRVNQPQHF. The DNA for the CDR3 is TGTGCCAGCAGCCTCAGGGTCAATCAGCCCCAGCATTTT.

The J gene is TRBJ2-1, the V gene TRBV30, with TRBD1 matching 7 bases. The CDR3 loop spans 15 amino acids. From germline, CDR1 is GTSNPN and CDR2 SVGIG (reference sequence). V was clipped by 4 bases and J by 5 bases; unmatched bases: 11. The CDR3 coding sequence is TGTGCCTGGATAGCCGGGACAGACACTAACAATGAGCAGTTCTTC. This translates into CAWIAGTDTNNEQFF.

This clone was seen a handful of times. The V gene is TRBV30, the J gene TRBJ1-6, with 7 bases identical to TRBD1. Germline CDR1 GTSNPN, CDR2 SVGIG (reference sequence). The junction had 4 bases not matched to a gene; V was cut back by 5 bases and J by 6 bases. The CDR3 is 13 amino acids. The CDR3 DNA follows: TGTGCCTGGGGGTCAGGGGGTAATTCACCCCTCCACTTT. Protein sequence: CAWGSGGNSPLHF. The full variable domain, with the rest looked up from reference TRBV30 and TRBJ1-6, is SQTIHQWPATLVQPVGSPLSLECTVEGTSNPNLYWYRQAAGRGLQLLFYSVGIGQISSEVPQNLSASRPQDRQFILSSKKLLLSDSGFYLCAWGSGGNSPLHFGNGTRLTVT.

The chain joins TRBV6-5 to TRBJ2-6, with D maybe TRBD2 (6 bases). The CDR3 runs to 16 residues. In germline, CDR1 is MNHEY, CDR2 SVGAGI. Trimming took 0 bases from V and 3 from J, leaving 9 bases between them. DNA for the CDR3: TGTGCCAGCAGTTACTCAGCCGGGGGTGGGGCCAACGTCCTGACTTTC. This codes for CASSYSAGGGANVLTF.

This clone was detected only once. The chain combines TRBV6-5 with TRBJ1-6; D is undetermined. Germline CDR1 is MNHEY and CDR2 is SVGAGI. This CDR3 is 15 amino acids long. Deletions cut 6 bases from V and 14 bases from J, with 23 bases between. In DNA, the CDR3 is TGTGCCAGCAGCCGAGACGGAGCCGGAGGCGGAACCCTCCACTTT. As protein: CASSRDGAGGGTLHF.

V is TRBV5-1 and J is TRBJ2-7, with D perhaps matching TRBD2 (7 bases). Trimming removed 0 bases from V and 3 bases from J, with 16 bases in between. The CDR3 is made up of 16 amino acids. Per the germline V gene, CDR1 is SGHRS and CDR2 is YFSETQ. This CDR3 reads CASSLAEGGPLYEQYF. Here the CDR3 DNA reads TGCGCCAGCAGCTTGGCCGAGGGGGGGCCGCTCTACGAGCAGTACTTC. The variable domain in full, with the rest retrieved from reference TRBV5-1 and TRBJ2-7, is KAGVTQTPRYLIKTRGQQVTLSCSPISGHRSVSWYQQTPGQGLQFLFEYFSETQRNKGNFPGRFSGRQFSNSRSEMNVSTLELGDSALYLCASSLAEGGPLYEQYFGPGTRLTVT.

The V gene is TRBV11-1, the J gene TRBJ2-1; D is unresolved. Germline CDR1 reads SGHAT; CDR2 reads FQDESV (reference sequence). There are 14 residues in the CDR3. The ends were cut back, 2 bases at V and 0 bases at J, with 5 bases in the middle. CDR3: CASSLLGSYNEQFF. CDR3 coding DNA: TGTGCCAGCAGCTTACTCGGCTCCTACAATGAGCAGTTCTTC.

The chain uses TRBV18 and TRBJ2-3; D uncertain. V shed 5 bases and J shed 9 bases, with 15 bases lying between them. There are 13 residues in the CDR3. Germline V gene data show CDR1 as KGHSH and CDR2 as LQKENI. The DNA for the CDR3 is TGTGCCAGCTCAACCCTCAGTCGCCAAACGCAGTATTTT. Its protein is CASSTLSRQTQYF.

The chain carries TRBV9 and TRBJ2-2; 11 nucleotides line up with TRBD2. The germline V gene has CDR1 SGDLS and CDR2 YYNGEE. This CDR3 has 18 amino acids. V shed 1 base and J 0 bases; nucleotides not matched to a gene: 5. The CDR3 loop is CASSVLAGGPANTGELFF. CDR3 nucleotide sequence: TGTGCCAGCAGCGTATTAGCGGGGGGGCCGGCGAACACCGGGGAGCTGTTTTTT.

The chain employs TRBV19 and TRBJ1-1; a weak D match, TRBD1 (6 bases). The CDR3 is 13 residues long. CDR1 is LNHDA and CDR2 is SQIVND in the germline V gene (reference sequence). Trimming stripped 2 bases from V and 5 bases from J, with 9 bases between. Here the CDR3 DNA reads TGTGCCAGTAGTATAAGGGGGAGAACTGAAGCTTTCTTT. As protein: CASSIRGRTEAFF.

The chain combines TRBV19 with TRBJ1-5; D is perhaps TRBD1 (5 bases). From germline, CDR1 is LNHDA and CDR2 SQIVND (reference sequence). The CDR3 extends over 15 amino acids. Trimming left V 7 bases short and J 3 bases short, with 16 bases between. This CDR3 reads CASTSFGGANQPQHF. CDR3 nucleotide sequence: TGTGCCAGTACCTCATTCGGAGGGGCCAATCAGCCCCAGCATTTT.

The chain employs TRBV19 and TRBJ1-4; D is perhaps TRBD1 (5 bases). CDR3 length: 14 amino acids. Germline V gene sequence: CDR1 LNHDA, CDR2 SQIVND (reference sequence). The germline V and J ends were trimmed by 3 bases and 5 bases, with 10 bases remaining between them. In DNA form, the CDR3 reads TGTGCCAGTAGTATGCGGGGCACAAATGAAAAACTGTTTTTT. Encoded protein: CASSMRGTNEKLFF.

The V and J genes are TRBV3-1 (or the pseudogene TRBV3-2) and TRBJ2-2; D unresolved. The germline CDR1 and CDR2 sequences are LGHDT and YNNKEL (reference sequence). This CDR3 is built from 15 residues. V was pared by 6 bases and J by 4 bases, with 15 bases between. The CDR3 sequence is CASRTSTPVTGELFF. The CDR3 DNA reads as TGTGCCAGCAGAACCTCGACACCCGTCACCGGGGAGCTGTTTTTT.

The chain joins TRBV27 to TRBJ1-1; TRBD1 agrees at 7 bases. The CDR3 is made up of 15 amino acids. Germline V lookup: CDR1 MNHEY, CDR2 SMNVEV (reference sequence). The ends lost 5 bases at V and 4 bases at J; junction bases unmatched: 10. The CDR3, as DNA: TGTGCCAGCAGTCCCAACTACAGGGGCGGCACTGAAGCTTTCTTT. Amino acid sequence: CASSPNYRGGTEAFF.

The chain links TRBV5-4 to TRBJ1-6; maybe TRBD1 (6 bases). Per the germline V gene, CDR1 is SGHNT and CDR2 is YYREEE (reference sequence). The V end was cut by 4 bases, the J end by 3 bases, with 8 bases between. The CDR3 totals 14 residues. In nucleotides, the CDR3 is TGTGCCAGCAGCCAGACAGGCTATAATTCACCCCTCCACTTT. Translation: CASSQTGYNSPLHF.

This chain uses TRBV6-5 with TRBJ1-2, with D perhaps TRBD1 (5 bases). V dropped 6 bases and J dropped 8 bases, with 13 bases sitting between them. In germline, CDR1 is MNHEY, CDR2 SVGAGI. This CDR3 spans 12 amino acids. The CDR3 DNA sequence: TGTGCCAGCAGAGGGGCATCGAAAGGCTACACCTTC. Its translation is CASRGASKGYTF.

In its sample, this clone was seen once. The CDR3 protein is CASSQGGGAGASEQYF. The CDR3 DNA reads TGTGCCAGCAGCCAAGGCGGCGGAGCGGGGGCGAGTGAGCAGTACTTC. The chain has TRBV3-1 (or the pseudogene TRBV3-2) and TRBJ2-7; 8 bases align to TRBD2. Germline CDR1 and CDR2: LGHDT and YNNKEL (reference sequence). The junction had 12 bases not matched to a gene; V was cut back by 1 base and J by 7 bases. This CDR3 spans 16 amino acids.

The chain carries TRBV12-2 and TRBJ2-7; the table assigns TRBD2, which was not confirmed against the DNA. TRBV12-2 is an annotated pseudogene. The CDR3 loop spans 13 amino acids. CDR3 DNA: TGTGCAAGTCGCTTAGGAGGGGAGGGCTTCGAGTACTTC. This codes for CASRLGGEGFEYF.

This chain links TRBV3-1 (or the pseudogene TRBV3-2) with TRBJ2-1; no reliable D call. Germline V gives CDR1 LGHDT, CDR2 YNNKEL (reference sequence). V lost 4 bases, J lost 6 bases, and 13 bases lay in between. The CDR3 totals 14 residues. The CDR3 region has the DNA TGTGCCAGCAGCCGAGAGAGGATCTCCAATGAGCAGTTCTTC. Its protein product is CASSRERISNEQFF.

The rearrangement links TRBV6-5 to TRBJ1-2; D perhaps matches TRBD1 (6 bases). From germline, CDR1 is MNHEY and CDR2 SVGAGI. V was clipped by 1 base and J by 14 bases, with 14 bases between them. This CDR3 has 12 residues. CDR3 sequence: CASSYLGGPRTF. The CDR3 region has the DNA TGTGCCAGCAGTTACTTGGGGGGGCCTAGGACCTTC.

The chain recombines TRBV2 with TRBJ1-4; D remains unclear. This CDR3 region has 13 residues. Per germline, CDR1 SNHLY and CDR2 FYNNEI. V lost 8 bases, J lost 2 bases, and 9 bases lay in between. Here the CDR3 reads CASSRRTNEKLFF. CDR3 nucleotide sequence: TGTGCCAGCTCTAGACGGACTAATGAAAAACTGTTTTTT.

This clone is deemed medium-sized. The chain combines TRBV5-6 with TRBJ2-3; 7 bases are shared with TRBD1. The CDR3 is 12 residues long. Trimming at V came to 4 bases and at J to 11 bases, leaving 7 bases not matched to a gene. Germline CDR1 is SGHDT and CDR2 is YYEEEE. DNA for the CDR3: TGTGCCAGCAGCCAGGACAGGCTTGGGCAGTATTTT. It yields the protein CASSQDRLGQYF.

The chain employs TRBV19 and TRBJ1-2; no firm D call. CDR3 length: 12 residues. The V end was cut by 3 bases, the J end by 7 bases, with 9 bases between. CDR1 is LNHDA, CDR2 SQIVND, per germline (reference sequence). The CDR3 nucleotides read TGTGCCAGTAGTATCCAACTAGGTGGCTACACCTTC. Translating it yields CASSIQLGGYTF.

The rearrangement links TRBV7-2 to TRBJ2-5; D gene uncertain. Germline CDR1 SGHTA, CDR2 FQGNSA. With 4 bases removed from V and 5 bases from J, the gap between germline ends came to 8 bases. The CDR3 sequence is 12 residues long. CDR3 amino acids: CASSYSWETQYF. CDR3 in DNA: TGTGCCAGCAGCTATAGTTGGGAGACCCAGTACTTC.

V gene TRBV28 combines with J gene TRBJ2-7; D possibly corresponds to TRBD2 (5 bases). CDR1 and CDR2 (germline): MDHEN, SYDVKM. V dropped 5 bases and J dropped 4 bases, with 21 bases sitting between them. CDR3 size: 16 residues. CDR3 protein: CASSPPPGVLRYEQYF. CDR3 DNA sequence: TGTGCCAGCAGTCCCCCCCCCGGGGTCCTTAGGTACGAGCAGTACTTC.

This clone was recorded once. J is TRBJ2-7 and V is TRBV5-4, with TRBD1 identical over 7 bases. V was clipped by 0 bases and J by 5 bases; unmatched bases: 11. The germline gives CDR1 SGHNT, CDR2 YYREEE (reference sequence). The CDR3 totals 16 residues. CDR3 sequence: CASSLEFDQGVDEQYF. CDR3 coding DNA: TGTGCCAGCAGCTTGGAATTCGACCAGGGGGTTGACGAGCAGTACTTC.